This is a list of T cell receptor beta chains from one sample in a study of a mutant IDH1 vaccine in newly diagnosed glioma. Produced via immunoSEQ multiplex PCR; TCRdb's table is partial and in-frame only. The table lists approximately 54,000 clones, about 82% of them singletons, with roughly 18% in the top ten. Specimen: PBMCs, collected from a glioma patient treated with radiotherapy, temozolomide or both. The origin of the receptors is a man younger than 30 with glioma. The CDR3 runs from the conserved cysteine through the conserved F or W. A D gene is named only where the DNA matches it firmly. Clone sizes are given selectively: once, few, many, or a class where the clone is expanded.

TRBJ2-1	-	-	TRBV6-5	TGTGCCAGCAGTTACTCCAGGGGCGGCTACAATGAGCAGTTCTTC	CASSYSRGGYNEQFF
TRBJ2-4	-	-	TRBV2	TGTGCCAGCAGTGCCCTGGGCCTAGCCAAAAACATTCAGTACTTC	CASSALGLAKNIQYF
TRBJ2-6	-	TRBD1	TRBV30	TGTGCCTGGAGGCGACAGGGAAGGGACTCTGGGGCCAACGTCCTGACTTTC	CAWRRQGRDSGANVLTF
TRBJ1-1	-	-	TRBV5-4	TGTGCCAGCAGCCTGGGACTTGAAGCTTTCTTT	CASSLGLEAFF
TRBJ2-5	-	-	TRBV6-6	TGTGCCAGCAGTAGGGCCCGGGCCCCTCAAGAGACCCAGTACTTC	CASSRARAPQETQYF
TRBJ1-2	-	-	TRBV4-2	TGTGCCAGCAGCCAAGATCTCGGGCCAAGGGTCGGAAGGGGTGATGGCTACACCTTC	CASSQDLGPRVGRGDGYTF
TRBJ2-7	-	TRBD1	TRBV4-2	TGTGCCAGCAGCCAAGATACAGGGGAAGGTTCCTACGAGCAGTACTTC	CASSQDTGEGSYEQYF
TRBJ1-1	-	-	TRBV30	TGTGCCTGGAAGACCGGGGCTGAAGCTTTCTTT	CAWKTGAEAFF
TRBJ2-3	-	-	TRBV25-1	TGTGCCAGCAGTGAATCTGCGTCCTATACGCAGTATTTT	CASSESASYTQYF
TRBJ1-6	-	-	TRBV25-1	TGTGCCAGCAGTGAATATCGGCAGGGGAGGTCACCCCTCCACTTT	CASSEYRQGRSPLHF
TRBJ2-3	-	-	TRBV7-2	TGTGCCAGCAGCCCAGAGGGGGTTACGCAGTATTTT	CASSPEGVTQYF
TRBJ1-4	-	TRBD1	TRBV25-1	TGTGCCAGCAGGGGGACAGGGGTGAATGAAAAACTGTTTTTT	CASRGTGVNEKLFF
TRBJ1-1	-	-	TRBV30	TGTGCCTCGTACAGGGTCGGGACTGAAGCTTTCTTT	CASYRVGTEAFF
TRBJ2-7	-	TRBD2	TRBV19	TGTGCCAGTAGTATCGGGGCTAGCGGGACCTACGAGCAGTACTTC	CASSIGASGTYEQYF
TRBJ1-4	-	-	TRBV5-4	TGTGCCAGCAGCCCAGGACAGAATGAAAAACTGTTTTTT	CASSPGQNEKLFF
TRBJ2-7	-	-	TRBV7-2	TGTGCCAGCAGCTCACAGGGATACGCCTACGAGCAGTACTTC	CASSSQGYAYEQYF
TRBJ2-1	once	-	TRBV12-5	TGTGCTAGTGGTTTGAATGCGGGTACCTACAATGAGCAGTTCTTC	CASGLNAGTYNEQFF
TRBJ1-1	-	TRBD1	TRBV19	TGTGCCAGTAGTATAGGCAGAAGGGGGCGTCGGGAATGGGAAGCTTTCTTT	CASSIGRRGRREWEAFF
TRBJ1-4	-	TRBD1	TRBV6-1	TGTGCCAGCAGTGCAGGGACAGCCTTTGACAATGAAAAACTGTTTTTT	CASSAGTAFDNEKLFF
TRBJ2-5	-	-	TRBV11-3	TGTGCCAGCAGCATCAATGGTGAGACCCAGTACTTC	CASSINGETQYF
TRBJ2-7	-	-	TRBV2	TGTGCCAGCAGTGGGATGGGCTCCGAGGCCTACGAGCAGTACTTC	CASSGMGSEAYEQYF
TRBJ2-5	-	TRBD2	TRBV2	TGTGCCAGCAGGCTACCGGGACTAGCTTCCGAGACCCAGTACTTC	CASRLPGLASETQYF
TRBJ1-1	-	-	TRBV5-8	TGTGCCAGCAGCTTGGAGTCAGGGGTGAACACTGAAGCTTTCTTT	CASSLESGVNTEAFF
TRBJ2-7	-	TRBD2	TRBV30	TGTGCCTGGAGTGACCTAGCGGGAGGGCTCCGCGAGCAGTACTTC	CAWSDLAGGLREQYF
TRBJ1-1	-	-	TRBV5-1	TGCGCCAGCAGTATCCGGGGGATTTGGAACACTGAAGCTTTCTTT	CASSIRGIWNTEAFF
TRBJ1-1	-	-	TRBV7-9	TGTGCCAGCAGCTCCACAGGAGGGTCGAACACTGAAGCTTTCTTT	CASSSTGGSNTEAFF
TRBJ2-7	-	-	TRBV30	TGTGCCTGGAGTGCCGTGGGGGATTACGAGCAGTACTTC	CAWSAVGDYEQYF
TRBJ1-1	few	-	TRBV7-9	TGTGCCAGCAGCTCCAGACAGGAAGCTTTCTTT	CASSSRQEAFF
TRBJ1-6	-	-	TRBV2	TGTGCCAGCAGTGAAAACTTCCCCTCCTATAATTCACCCCTCCACTTT	CASSENFPSYNSPLHF
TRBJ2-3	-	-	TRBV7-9	TGTGCCAGCAGCTTAGTCGGGGATACGCAGTATTTT	CASSLVGDTQYF
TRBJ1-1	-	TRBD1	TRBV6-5	TGTGCCAGCAGTCCCCCGACAGGGGAGAGGACTGAAGCTTTCTTT	CASSPPTGERTEAFF
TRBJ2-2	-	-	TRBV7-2	TGTGCCAGCAGGCAGGACCGAACGAACACCGGGGAGCTGTTTTTT	CASRQDRTNTGELFF
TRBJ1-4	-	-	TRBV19	TGTGCCAGTCGGGTTCGGTCGGCTAATGAAAAACTGTTTTTT	CASRVRSANEKLFF
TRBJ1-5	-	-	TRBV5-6	TGTGCCAGCAGCTTGGCGGGAAGGGGCAATCAGCCCCAGCATTTT	CASSLAGRGNQPQHF
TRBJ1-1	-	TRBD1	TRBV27	TGTGCCAGCAGTTTACCTCCGGGACAGGGAATGAACACTGAAGCTTTCTTT	CASSLPPGQGMNTEAFF
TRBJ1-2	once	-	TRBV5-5	TGTGCCAGCAGCGTCGACATGGACTATGGCTACACCTTC	CASSVDMDYGYTF
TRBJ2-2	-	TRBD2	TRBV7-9	TGTGCCAGCAAGGGACTAGCGGGGAACACCGGGGAGCTGTTTTTT	CASKGLAGNTGELFF